The clone carrying this T cell receptor beta chain appeared many times. The data belong to a study of early T cells in non-severe SARS-CoV-2 infection. Study at large: The sequenced material was bulk RNA from unsorted whole blood, and its chains were unpaired.

Unique molecular identifiers were attached to individual cDNA molecules. One entry per CDR3 protein results from TCRdb running MiXCR on the 5' RACE reads. The sample carries about 64,000 distinct CDR3 sequences, approximately 14% recorded once. This TCR derives from an adult who was a healthcare worker with PCR-confirmed SARS-CoV-2 infection or an uninfected control (not recorded which). The sample consisted of whole blood.

CDR3 bases: TGTGCCAGCAACGGACAGGGGGCGACCGGGGAGCTGTTTTTT. It encodes CASNGQGATGELFF. This chain joins TRBV6-6 and TRBJ2-2; 11 bases are a match to TRBD1. The CDR3 length is 14 residues. With 7 bases clipped from V and 5 bases from J, the junction kept 3 bases outside the gene matches. The germline CDR1 and CDR2 sequences are MNHNY and SVGAGI (reference sequence).